Given below is one T cell receptor beta chain in context. Its antigen is unidentified. The source of the sample is a study of cytomegalovirus exposure and HLA in healthy donors. As for the study in general: Around 83% of 300 to 450 genotyped donors fell in the Caucasian-associated ancestry cluster. Study conclusions and caveats: Other equally common chains were less clonally expanded than HLA-associated TCR beta chains, a later analysis showed.

Germline V lookup: CDR1 MDHEN, CDR2 SYDVKM. V was pared by 4 bases and J by 5 bases, with 12 bases of the junction left unmatched. The CDR3 extends over 17 amino acids. Use of 60 Vbeta and 13 Jbeta primers characterized the PCR. Generated by immunoSEQ multiplex PCR, the TCRdb table keeps only in-frame clones and is missing some. The data contain a few hundred thousand clones, roughly 80% of them singletons. The source material was PBMCs. This TCR derives from a man aged 40-55 years in good health and CMV-seronegative. The chain carries TRBV28 and TRBJ2-2; the match to TRBD2 covers 8 bases. CDR3 DNA: TGTGCCAGCAGTTCTCGTGGGGCGGGAGGACTTACCGGGGAGCTGTTTTTT. Amino acids: CASSSRGAGGLTGELFF.